This T cell receptor (beta chain) is from a study of blood T cell repertoires in COVID-19. Germline loops: CDR1 GTSNPN, CDR2 SVGIG (reference sequence). V gave up 0 bases and J gave up 6 bases, with 12 bases separating them. The CDR3 runs 14 residues. Data came from immunoSEQ multiplex PCR; TCRdb stores just in-frame clones and leaves some out. The sample includes some 350,000 clones, 87% of them seen just once. The source material was peripheral blood. The receptor comes from a woman between 45 and 65 years old with COVID-19, enrolled during active disease. The chain has TRBV30 and TRBJ1-5; perhaps TRBD1 as D (6 bases). Here the CDR3 DNA reads TGTGCCTGGAGTGTAAGTACAGGGAGTCAGCCCCAGCATTTT. Its translation: CAWSVSTGSQPQHF. The variable domain in full, completed from reference TRBV30 and TRBJ1-5, reads SQTIHQWPATLVQPVGSPLSLECTVEGTSNPNLYWYRQAAGRGLQLLFYSVGIGQISSEVPQNLSASRPQDRQFILSSKKLLLSDSGFYLCAWSVSTGSQPQHFGDGTRLSIL.